A selection of T cell receptor beta chains follows, all from one sample in a study of cytomegalovirus exposure and HLA in healthy donors. The data were produced by immunoSEQ multiplex PCR, yet TCRdb's version contains in-frame clones alone and is incomplete. The table has more than 150,000 clones, approximately 80% seen once. The sample consisted of PBMCs. Receptors were obtained from a girl aged 2-10 years in good health and CMV-seropositive. Each CDR3 is given with its conserved first and last residue. Each record gives: V gene, clone size, J gene, D gene, CDR3 DNA, CDR3 protein. The D gene is left open where the match is weak. Expanded clones are given a class, and other clones once, few, many or no size at all.

>TRBV30|NA|TRBJ1-1|NA
TGTGCCTTGGAGCAGTACCAGGGTGAAGCTTTCTTT
CALEQYQGEAFF
>TRBV19|NA|TRBJ2-3|TRBD1
TGTGCCAGTAGGCCTTCAGGGGGAGATACGCAGTATTTT
CASRPSGGDTQYF
>TRBV19|NA|TRBJ2-1|NA
TGTGCCAGTAGTGGACAGTACAATGAGCAGTTCTTC
CASSGQYNEQFF
>TRBV6-1|NA|TRBJ1-2|NA
TGTGCCAGCAGTGGCGAACGAGGCTACACCTTC
CASSGERGYTF
>TRBV9|once|TRBJ1-6|TRBD1
TGTGCCAGCAGCGCCCAGACAGGGTATAATTCACCCCTCCACTTT
CASSAQTGYNSPLHF
>TRBV7-3|NA|TRBJ1-1|NA
TGTGCCAGCAGAACAGCAAACACTGAAGCTTTCTTT
CASRTANTEAFF
>TRBV7-3|NA|TRBJ1-2|TRBD1
TGTGCCAGTTCCAGGGGCAGGGGGCAGGGCTACACCTTC
CASSRGRGQGYTF
>TRBV28|once|TRBJ2-3|NA
TGTGCCAGCAGTTGGCAGGGAACAGATACGCAGTATTTT
CASSWQGTDTQYF
>TRBV2|NA|TRBJ1-6|TRBD1
TGTGCCAGCAGCCCGGACAGGGGCTCCTATAATTCACCCCTCCACTTT
CASSPDRGSYNSPLHF
>TRBV6-1|once|TRBJ2-5|NA
TGTGCCAGCAGTGCGGGGTCCTACCAAGAGACCCAGTACTTC
CASSAGSYQETQYF
>TRBV5-4|NA|TRBJ1-6|NA
TGTGCCAGCAGCTTGGACCCGGGTACTTATTCACCCCTCCACTTT
CASSLDPGTYSPLHF
>TRBV2|NA|TRBJ1-5|NA
TGTGCCAGCAGGGCTGACAGTTATAGCAATCAGCCCCAGCATTTT
CASRADSYSNQPQHF
>TRBV6-5|NA|TRBJ1-2|NA
TGTGCCAGCAGCGGCGCGGGTGGCTACACCTTC
CASSGAGGYTF
>TRBV19|NA|TRBJ2-5|TRBD1
TGTGCCAGTAGTATGGGTCAGGGGGCCCAGACCCAGTACTTC
CASSMGQGAQTQYF
>TRBV7-9|NA|TRBJ1-1|NA
TGTGCCAGCAGCTCCCATGGGGCGGTGAACACTGAAGCTTTCTTT
CASSSHGAVNTEAFF
>TRBV6-5|NA|TRBJ2-3|TRBD2
TGTGCCAGCAGACAACTAGCGGGGGGGCGAGATACGCAGTATTTT
CASRQLAGGRDTQYF
>TRBV27|NA|TRBJ1-5|TRBD1
TGTGCCAGCAGTTTAACAGGGGTGAGTCAGCCCCAGCATTTT
CASSLTGVSQPQHF
>TRBV7-8|NA|TRBJ2-1|NA
TGTGCCACCAAGAGGGGGAACTACAATGAGCAGTTCTTC
CATKRGNYNEQFF
>TRBV14|NA|TRBJ2-2|NA
TGTGCCAGCAGCCAAGAGCTGAGGGCCGGGGAGCTGTTTTTT
CASSQELRAGELFF
>TRBV7-2|NA|TRBJ2-2|NA
TGTGCCAGCAGCTTAGCGTTTTCGGGGGTAGACACCGGGGAGCTGTTTTTT
CASSLAFSGVDTGELFF
>TRBV6-5|few|TRBJ2-7|NA
TGTGCCAGCAGTTACTCGTTCCCCAGGTCTCGGGAGCAGTACTTC
CASSYSFPRSREQYF
>TRBV2|NA|TRBJ1-2|TRBD1
TGTGCCAGCAGTGTACGACAGGGGAGCTATGGCTACACCTTC
CASSVRQGSYGYTF
>TRBV2|NA|TRBJ1-1|NA
TGTGCCAGCGGGCGGGTAATGGTCACTGAAGCTTTCTTT
CASGRVMVTEAFF
>TRBV5-8|NA|TRBJ1-1|NA
TGTGCCAGCAGCCAGATATTGTATCGGGGGGCCTCTCTGAACACTGAAGCTTTCTTT
CASSQILYRGASLNTEAFF
>TRBV5-1|NA|TRBJ2-2|NA
TGCGCCAGCAGCTTGGTTCAGGGCCGATCTTCCGGGGAGCTGTTTTTT
CASSLVQGRSSGELFF
>TRBV4-1|few|TRBJ2-7|TRBD1
TGCGCCAGCAGCCAACCGGGACAGGGGTTCAACGAGCAGTACTTC
CASSQPGQGFNEQYF
>TRBV27|few|TRBJ1-4|NA
TGTGCCAGCAGTCCTGCAACTAATGAAAAACTGTTTTTT
CASSPATNEKLFF
>TRBV2|NA|TRBJ2-7|NA
TGTGCCAGCAGGGTCCGCAGGGACACCTACGAGCAGTACTTC
CASRVRRDTYEQYF
>TRBV19|NA|TRBJ2-1|NA
TGTGCCAGTAGCCCCTCCCGACTGGGTGAGCAGTTCTTC
CASSPSRLGEQFF
>TRBV7-2|NA|TRBJ2-5|TRBD1
TGTGCCAGCAGACGGGACAGCGGCCAAGAGACCCAGTACTTC
CASRRDSGQETQYF
>TRBV6-1|NA|TRBJ2-3|TRBD1
TGTGCCAGCAGTGAAGACAGGGGGAGCACAGATACGCAGTATTTT
CASSEDRGSTDTQYF
>TRBV7-8|once|TRBJ1-4|TRBD1
TGTGCCAGCAGGGCGACAGGGGACCACAATGAAAAACTGTTTTTT
CASRATGDHNEKLFF
>TRBV15|NA|TRBJ2-7|TRBD1
TGTGCCACCAGCGATGGACAAGGGGACAGGGGGGTTGACGAGCAGTACTTC
CATSDGQGDRGVDEQYF
>TRBV6-1|NA|TRBJ2-7|NA
TGTGCCAGCAGTGAAAGCGACCCCTACGAGCAGTACTTC
CASSESDPYEQYF
>TRBV30|NA|TRBJ1-5|NA
TGTGCCTGGGGGGGCTCGGGCAATCAGCCCCAGCATTTT
CAWGGSGNQPQHF
>TRBV28|NA|TRBJ1-4|NA
TGTGCCAGCAGTTTATTCAGGCGAACTAATGAAAAACTGTTTTTT
CASSLFRRTNEKLFF
>TRBV19|NA|TRBJ1-1|NA
TGTGCCAGTAGGGGCCTTGGTGGGGCTTTCTTT
CASRGLGGAFF
>TRBV13|NA|TRBJ1-1|NA
TGTGCCAGCAGCTTAGGCCTCCGGGAAGCTTTCTTT
CASSLGLREAFF
>TRBV10-1|NA|TRBJ2-1|NA
TGCGCCAGCAGTGACGGGAGAGTGAATGAGCAGTTCTTC
CASSDGRVNEQFF
>TRBV4-1|NA|TRBJ2-7|TRBD1
TGCGCCAGCAACAAGGGGGCGGCCTACGAGCAGTACTTC
CASNKGAAYEQYF
>TRBV11-2|NA|TRBJ1-3|NA
TGTGCCAGCAGCTTTCCCGGGGGAAGTATCGACACCATATATTTT
CASSFPGGSIDTIYF
>TRBV19|once|TRBJ2-7|TRBD2
TGTGCCAGTAGTACCGGAAAGGGACTAGCGGGGCCACTTGGCGAGCAGTACTTC
CASSTGKGLAGPLGEQYF
>TRBV7-3|NA|TRBJ2-2|NA
TGTGCCAGCAGCTTATACAGGCCACCGGGGGAGCTGTTTTTT
CASSLYRPPGELFF
>TRBV11-3|NA|TRBJ2-1|TRBD2
TGTGCCAGCAGCTTGGACGCGGGAGCCGTTTTGGCCTACAATGAGCAGTTCTTC
CASSLDAGAVLAYNEQFF
>TRBV27|NA|TRBJ2-1|TRBD1
TGTGCCAGCAGTTTGGACAGGAGCTCCTACAATGAGCAGTTCTTC
CASSLDRSSYNEQFF
>TRBV11-1|NA|TRBJ1-1|TRBD1
TGTGCCAGCAGCCCCCAGGGGGTCCGCACTGAAGCTTTCTTT
CASSPQGVRTEAFF
>TRBV30|NA|TRBJ2-7|TRBD1
TGTGCCTGGAGCAGAGGGACAGGGGTCGAGCAGTACTTC
CAWSRGTGVEQYF
>TRBV5-1|NA|TRBJ2-7|TRBD2
TGCGCCAGCAGCTTGGAAGCGGGAGGCGGAGAGCAGTACTTC
CASSLEAGGGEQYF
>TRBV30|once|TRBJ1-4|TRBD1
TGTGCCTGGAGTGTACTAGAGACAGGGGGCGTTGAAAAACTGTTTTTT
CAWSVLETGGVEKLFF
>TRBV14|NA|TRBJ2-2|NA
TGTGCCAGCAGCCAAGTAGTGACCGGGGAGCTGTTTTTT
CASSQVVTGELFF
>TRBV5-6|few|TRBJ1-2|TRBD1
TGTGCCAGCAGCTTGAACAGGGGGCATGATGGCTACACCTTC
CASSLNRGHDGYTF
>TRBV7-3|NA|TRBJ2-2|NA
TGTGCCAGCAGCCCCAGAAACAGAGACACCGGGGAGCTGTTTTTT
CASSPRNRDTGELFF
>TRBV5-4|NA|TRBJ2-1|TRBD2
TGTGCCAGCAGCCGTACTAGCGGGAGTGGCAATGAGCAGTTCTTC
CASSRTSGSGNEQFF
>TRBV6-1|NA|TRBJ1-1|NA
TGTGCCAGCAGTTCCGGGACTGTCGGCACTGAAGCTTTCTTT
CASSSGTVGTEAFF
>TRBV12-5|once|TRBJ2-3|NA
TGTGCTAGTGGTCCCCGGACTAGCACAGATACGCAGTATTTT
CASGPRTSTDTQYF